This TCR beta chain comes out of a study of human thymus T cells. Thymic samples were excised during corrective heart operations. Profiled with immunoSEQ multiplex PCR; TCRdb holds only in-frame clones, not every one. Of under 150,000 clones detected, around 94% appear once; the ten largest clones hold 0.02% to 0.025%. CDR1 and CDR2 (germline): SGHKS, YYEKEE (reference sequence). V gave up 0 bases and J gave up 0 bases; unmatched junction bases: 4. The CDR3 contains 16 residues. The specimen was thymus tissue. This chain uses TRBV5-5 with TRBJ1-1; TRBD1 matches at 8 bases. This TCR was sampled from a boy less than two years old with a congenital heart defect but otherwise immunologically healthy. CDR3 DNA: TGTGCCAGCAGCTTGGGGACAGGGATGATGAACACTGAAGCTTTCTTT. It is translated as CASSLGTGMMNTEAFF.